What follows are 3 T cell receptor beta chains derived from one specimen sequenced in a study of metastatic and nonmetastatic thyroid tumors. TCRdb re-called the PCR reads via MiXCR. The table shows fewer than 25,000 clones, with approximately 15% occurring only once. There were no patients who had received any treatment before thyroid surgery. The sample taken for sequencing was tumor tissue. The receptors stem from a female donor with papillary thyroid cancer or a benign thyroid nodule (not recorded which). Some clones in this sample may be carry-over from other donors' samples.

The CDR3 DNA follows: TGCGCCAGCAGCCAAGACTTCTACAATGAGCAGTTCTTC. This sequence encodes CASSQDFYNEQFF. The rearrangement joins TRBV4-1 to TRBJ2-1, with D unclear. Germline V gives CDR1 MGHRA, CDR2 YSYEKL. Trimming cost V 0 bases and J 3 bases, with 3 bases left between them. The CDR3 has 13 residues.

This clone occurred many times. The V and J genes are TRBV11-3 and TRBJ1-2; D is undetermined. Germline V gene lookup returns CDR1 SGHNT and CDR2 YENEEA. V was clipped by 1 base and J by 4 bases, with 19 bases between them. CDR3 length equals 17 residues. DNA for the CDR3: TGTGCCAGCAGCTTAGTCCCCCGGGCAGCGAGTCCCTATGGCTACACCTTC. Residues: CASSLVPRAASPYGYTF.

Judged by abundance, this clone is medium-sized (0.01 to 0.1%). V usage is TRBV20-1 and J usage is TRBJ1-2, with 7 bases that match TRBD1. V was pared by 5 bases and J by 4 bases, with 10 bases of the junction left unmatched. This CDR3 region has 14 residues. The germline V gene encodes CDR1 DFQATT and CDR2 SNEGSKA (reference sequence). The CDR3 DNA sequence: TGCAGTGCTCCCCAGGGGGGAACGGGCTATGGCTACACCTTC. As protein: CSAPQGGTGYGYTF.